The 24 T cell receptor beta chains below come from one sample, sequenced in a study of CD8 T cells in ankylosing spondylitis. TCRdb ran MiXCR on the 5' RACE reads and lists one entry per CDR3 protein. The sample includes around 340,000 distinct CDR3 sequences, under 15% of them seen just once. The sample consisted of blood, either unsorted or a sorted T cell fraction (not recorded which). The receptors here all came from a male donor with ankylosing spondylitis or in good health (not recorded which).

There are many counts of this clonotype. The V call is TRBV5-1, the J call TRBJ2-5; either TRBD1 or TRBD2 may fit D (5 bases each). V lost 1 base and J lost 2, with 21 bases in between. Germline lookup yields CDR1 SGHRS and CDR2 YFSETQ. This CDR3 region has 18 residues. The CDR3 reads CASSLKVSNRDGQETQYF. The CDR3, as DNA: TGCGCCAGCAGCTTGAAGGTTTCAAATAGGGACGGTCAAGAGACCCAGTACTTC.

This clonotype was found a few times. The V gene is TRBV12-3 or TRBV12-4, the J gene TRBJ1-4, with D possibly matching TRBD1 (6 bases). The ends were cut back, 8 bases at V and 8 bases at J, with 21 bases in the middle. This CDR3 region has 15 residues. CDR3 sequence: CASALGEGVYEKLFF. DNA of the CDR3: TGTGCCAGCGCCCTAGGTGAGGGGGTATACGAAAAACTGTTTTTT.

This clonotype has only a few counts. This rearrangement joins TRBV12-3 or TRBV12-4 to TRBJ2-3; 11 bases are a match to TRBD2. Germline trimming cut 4 bases from V and 15 bases from J; bases unmatched to any gene: 9. The CDR3 contains 13 residues. The CDR3 loop reads CASSSGAGTSGYF. The CDR3 DNA reads as TGTGCCAGCAGTTCGGGGGCGGGGACTAGCGGTTATTTT.

The V gene is TRBV7-8, the J gene TRBJ2-3; possible D gene TRBD1, 5 bases. In germline, CDR1 is SGHVS, CDR2 FQNEAQ. The germline V and J ends were trimmed by 5 bases and 0 bases, with 12 bases remaining between them. The CDR3 spans 15 residues. As DNA, the CDR3 is TGTGCCAGCAGCCCATTTGACAGTAGCACAGATACGCAGTATTTT. Amino acid sequence: CASSPFDSSTDTQYF.

This chain connects TRBV18 to TRBJ1-2; D is undetermined. V was cut by 3 bases and J by 3 bases, with 8 bases left in between. Germline loops: CDR1 KGHSH, CDR2 LQKENI. CDR3 length equals 13 residues. The CDR3 DNA reads TGTGCCAGCTCACCCTTGGCAGACTATGGCTACACCTTC. Amino acid sequence: CASSPLADYGYTF. The full variable domain, its missing parts supplied by reference TRBV18 and TRBJ1-2, is NAGVMQNPRHLVRRRGQEARLRCSPMKGHSHVYWYRQLPEEGLKFMVYLQKENIIDESGMPKERFSAEFPKEGPSILRIQQVVRGDSAAYFCASSPLADYGYTFGSGTRLTVV.

This clonotype was recorded a few times. This rearrangement joins TRBV4-2 to TRBJ2-1; 8 bases are shared with TRBD1. Trimming cost V 5 bases and J 0 bases; bases outside gene matches: 9. CDR1 and CDR2 (germline): LGHNA, YNFKEQ. The CDR3 runs 17 residues. This CDR3 reads CASSYGQGRSSYNEQFF. CDR3 in DNA: TGTGCCAGCAGCTATGGACAGGGCCGAAGCTCCTACAATGAGCAGTTCTTC.

The sample holds many counts of this clonotype. This chain joins TRBV5-1 and TRBJ1-2; D gene ambiguous. Germline loops: CDR1 SGHRS, CDR2 YFSETQ. This CDR3 comprises 14 residues. V lost 0 bases and J 8 bases, leaving 14 bases between the germline ends. CDR3 DNA: TGCGCCAGCAGCTTGGAGTCAGGTTTGGGCGGCTACACCTTC. Its translation: CASSLESGLGGYTF. The whole variable domain, remainder taken from reference TRBV5-1 and TRBJ1-2, is KAGVTQTPRYLIKTRGQQVTLSCSPISGHRSVSWYQQTPGQGLQFLFEYFSETQRNKGNFPGRFSGRQFSNSRSEMNVSTLELGDSALYLCASSLESGLGGYTFGSGTRLTVV.

This clonotype was recorded a few times. The chain joins TRBV4-2 to TRBJ2-7, with D possibly TRBD2 on 5 matching bases. There are 15 residues in the CDR3. The germline CDR1 and CDR2 sequences are LGHNA and YNFKEQ. Trimming left V 0 bases short and J 0 bases short, with 9 bases between. The CDR3: CASSQDSDFSYEQYF. The CDR3 DNA is TGTGCCAGCAGCCAAGATTCGGACTTCTCCTACGAGCAGTACTTC.

The chain joins TRBV20-1 to TRBJ2-1; 9 bases are a match to TRBD1. Germline V gene lookup returns CDR1 DFQATT and CDR2 SNEGSKA (reference sequence). The junction had 7 bases not matched to a gene; V was cut back by 5 bases and J by 2 bases. The CDR3 is 15 residues long. The CDR3 sequence is CSADRGAGTYNEQFF. CDR3 in DNA: TGCAGTGCTGACAGGGGGGCCGGGACCTACAATGAGCAGTTCTTC.

The chain joins TRBV7-9 to TRBJ2-7; 9 bases fit TRBD2. The ends lost 3 bases at V and 0 bases at J; junction bases unmatched: 9. Per the germline V gene, CDR1 is SEHNR and CDR2 is FQNEAQ (reference sequence). This CDR3 comprises 17 residues. For the CDR3, the DNA is TGTGCCAGCAGCTTTCCTTCTAGCGGGACGACCTCCTACGAGCAGTACTTC. Protein sequence: CASSFPSSGTTSYEQYF.

This chain links TRBV2 with TRBJ1-1, with D possibly TRBD1 on 6 matching bases. With 2 bases removed from V and 3 bases from J, the gap between germline ends came to 10 bases. The CDR3 spans 14 residues. Germline V lookup: CDR1 SNHLY, CDR2 FYNNEI. The CDR3 protein is CASSESGADTEAFF. In DNA form, the CDR3 reads TGTGCCAGCAGTGAATCGGGGGCGGACACTGAAGCTTTCTTT.

V gene TRBV6-5 combines with J gene TRBJ2-5, with 7 bases lining up with TRBD2. The V segment lost 2 bases and the J segment 5 bases; nucleotides outside the gene matches: 11. Germline lookup yields CDR1 MNHEY and CDR2 SVGAGI. This CDR3 has 16 residues. In DNA form, the CDR3 reads TGTGCCAGCAGTTACGGAGCGGGAAGCTTCCGGGAGACCCAGTACTTC. Its protein product is CASSYGAGSFRETQYF.

This clonotype was seen only a few times. This chain connects TRBV5-1 to TRBJ2-4; unclear D gene. V lost 0 bases and J lost 0, with 7 bases in between. Germline V gene data show CDR1 as SGHRS and CDR2 as YFSETQ. The CDR3 runs 15 residues. CDR3 sequence (DNA): TGCGCCAGCAGCTTGGCCCCACTAGCCAAAAACATTCAGTACTTC. It specifies CASSLAPLAKNIQYF.

This chain uses TRBV5-1 with TRBJ1-1, with 7 bases aligning to TRBD1. CDR3 size: 14 residues. From germline, CDR1 is SGHRS and CDR2 YFSETQ. V lost 3 bases to trimming and J lost 9 bases; unmatched junction nucleotides: 11. The CDR3 nucleotides are TGCGCCAGCAGCTACCGACAGGGTGGTGTACAAGCTTTCTTT. Protein sequence: CASSYRQGGVQAFF.

This clonotype has a count of ten or more. This chain links TRBV12-3 or TRBV12-4 with TRBJ1-6, with D maybe TRBD1 (5 bases). The CDR3 contains 14 residues. Trimming took off 6 bases at V and 10 bases at J, with 16 bases between the two ends. CDR3 loop: CASRPDGGGSPLHF. The CDR3 DNA reads as TGTGCCAGCAGACCAGACGGGGGAGGGTCACCCCTCCACTTT.

This clonotype occurred many times. The chain has TRBV12-3 or TRBV12-4 and TRBJ1-5, with D hard to call. V lost 2 bases, J lost 10 bases, and 12 bases lay in between. The CDR3 is 13 residues long. The CDR3 DNA is TGTGCCAGCAGTTTAAGTGGAGGACCTCCCCAGCATTTT. The encoded protein is CASSLSGGPPQHF.

This clonotype was seen at least ten times. The chain has TRBV12-3 or TRBV12-4 and TRBJ2-1, with 15 bases that match TRBD2. The junction had 6 bases not matched to a gene; V was cut back by 4 bases and J by 8 bases. The CDR3 length is 16 residues. Here the CDR3 reads CASSSWTSGRGDEQFF. The CDR3 nucleotides are TGTGCCAGCAGTTCCTGGACTAGCGGGAGGGGAGATGAGCAGTTCTTC.

This clonotype appeared a few times. The chain couples TRBV5-1 to TRBJ1-6; D is perhaps TRBD1 (5 bases). The V gene lost 0 bases and the J gene lost 7 bases, with 14 bases spanning the gap. CDR1 is SGHRS and CDR2 is YFSETQ in the germline V gene. CDR3 length: 16 residues. CDR3 in DNA: TGCGCCAGCAGCTTGGACGCAGGGACGGGGAATTCACCCCTCCACTTT. The encoded protein is CASSLDAGTGNSPLHF.

The chain combines TRBV7-9 with TRBJ2-3; TRBD2 might be the D (5 bases). Germline V gives CDR1 SEHNR, CDR2 FQNEAQ (reference sequence). The V and J ends lost 1 base and 11 bases respectively, with 19 bases between them. CDR3 length equals 15 residues. In nucleotides, the CDR3 is TGTGCCAGCAGCTTAGGAGGGCTAGTGGGCCTAGGGCAGTATTTT. The encoded protein is CASSLGGLVGLGQYF.

This clonotype has just a few counts. CDR3 DNA sequence: TGTGCCGGTGAAACTAGCGGGAGAGGGAATACGCAGTATTTT. This gives the protein CAGETSGRGNTQYF. The chain recombines TRBV7-9 with TRBJ2-3; the match to TRBD2 covers 11 bases. Germline V gene lookup returns CDR1 SEHNR and CDR2 FQNEAQ (reference sequence). The CDR3 contains 14 residues. The V segment lost 11 bases and the J segment 7 bases; nucleotides outside the gene matches: 11.

This clonotype has a count of ten or more. The rearrangement links TRBV12-3 or TRBV12-4 to TRBJ2-2; TRBD2 aligns across 7 bases. The J segment lost 5 bases and the V segment lost 1 base, leaving 1 base of the junction unmatched. There are 14 residues in the CDR3. The CDR3 DNA follows: TGTGCCAGCAGTTTAGTGCGGGGGACCGGGGAGCTGTTTTTT. Amino acids: CASSLVRGTGELFF.

The chain links TRBV5-1 to TRBJ1-2; D uncertain. CDR1 is SGHRS, CDR2 YFSETQ, per germline. Trimming left V 4 bases short and J 5 bases short, with 18 bases between. This CDR3 is 15 amino acids long. CDR3 region: CASSPLLEPKYGYTF. The CDR3 nucleotides are TGCGCCAGCAGCCCCCTTTTGGAGCCGAAATATGGCTACACCTTC.

The chain joins TRBV11-2 to TRBJ2-4; D possibly uses TRBD1 or TRBD2 (5 bases each). Trimming took off 3 bases at V and 7 bases at J, with 28 bases between the two ends. The germline V gene has CDR1 SGHAT and CDR2 FQNNGV. CDR3 length: 19 amino acids. The chain's CDR3 is CASSFTTRGRIEEWNIQYF. The CDR3 DNA follows: TGTGCCAGCAGCTTCACAACCCGGGGCCGAATTGAAGAATGGAACATTCAGTACTTC.

J is TRBJ2-3 and V is TRBV20-1; 9 nucleotides line up with TRBD2. The germline gives CDR1 DFQATT, CDR2 SNEGSKA (reference sequence). Trimming removed 2 bases from V and 7 bases from J; junction bases left unmatched: 4. The CDR3 is 13 amino acids. CDR3 residues: CSARLAGRNTQYF. CDR3 nucleotides: TGCAGTGCTAGACTAGCGGGACGGAATACGCAGTATTTT.